A selection of T cell receptor beta chains follows, all from one sample in a study of PD-1 blockade in classical Hodgkin lymphoma. The protocol was immunoSEQ multiplex PCR, while the TCRdb copy is restricted to in-frame clones and leaves out a portion. This sample has 31,000 or so clones; 85% occur once, and the top ten carry around 2.4%. The sample in question was CD4+ T cells from blood, obtained at baseline. These receptor sequences come from a human donor with classical Hodgkin lymphoma. Both conserved end residues are part of each CDR3. A D gene is named only where the DNA matches it firmly. A row's size may be missing; if present it is once, few, many or a size class.

D: -; V: TRBV2; J: TRBJ2-2; size: -; DNA: TGTGCCAGCACCAGGGACTCCGGGGAGCTGTTTTTT; CDR3: CASTRDSGELFF
D: -; V: TRBV19; J: TRBJ2-2; size: -; DNA: TGTGCCAGTAGTATAGTGAGGGAGACCACCGGGGAGCTGTTTTTT; CDR3: CASSIVRETTGELFF
D: TRBD1; V: TRBV18; J: TRBJ1-2; size: -; DNA: TGTGCCAGCTCACCAAGAGGAGGACAGGGTAAAATCTATGGCTACACCTTC; CDR3: CASSPRGGQGKIYGYTF
D: -; V: TRBV12-2; J: TRBJ1-2; size: -; DNA: TGTGCAAGTCGCTTACGAACCAGAGTTTTTCCTAACTATGGCTACACCTTC; CDR3: CASRLRTRVFPNYGYTF
D: TRBD1; V: TRBV6-1; J: TRBJ1-3; size: -; DNA: TGTGCCAGCAGGGACTGGACAGGGTTTGGAAACACCATATATTTT; CDR3: CASRDWTGFGNTIYF
D: TRBD2; V: TRBV5-1; J: TRBJ2-7; size: -; DNA: TGCGCCAGCAGCTCCGGACTAGAAAGGTACGAGCAGTACTTC; CDR3: CASSSGLERYEQYF
D: -; V: TRBV5-4; J: TRBJ2-3; size: -; DNA: TGTGCCAGCAGCCCGACCCGGGACTCGGGGGATACGCAGTATTTT; CDR3: CASSPTRDSGDTQYF
D: -; V: TRBV19; J: TRBJ2-6; size: -; DNA: TGTGCCAGTTCTACAGACTCTGGGGCCAACGTCCTGACTTTC; CDR3: CASSTDSGANVLTF
D: -; V: TRBV10-1; J: TRBJ2-2; size: -; DNA: TGCGCCAGCAGTGAGTCCCAGTGGGCAGGGGAGAACACCGGGGAGCTGTTTTTT; CDR3: CASSESQWAGENTGELFF
D: TRBD2; V: TRBV5-1; J: TRBJ2-1; size: -; DNA: TGCGCCAGCAGCTTGGGTCTGCTAGCGGGACCCACCCCTATCCATGAGCAGTTCTTC; CDR3: CASSLGLLAGPTPIHEQFF
D: -; V: TRBV9; J: TRBJ2-6; size: few; DNA: TGTGCCAGCACCGCCCCCTCTGGGGCCAACGTCCTGACTTTC; CDR3: CASTAPSGANVLTF
D: TRBD2; V: TRBV11-2; J: TRBJ2-7; size: -; DNA: TGTGCCAGCAGCCAGTTGCGGGAGCCCTACGAGCAGTACTTC; CDR3: CASSQLREPYEQYF
D: TRBD1; V: TRBV7-2; J: TRBJ2-5; size: -; DNA: TGTGCCAGCAGCGGACAGGGTCGTCAAGAGACCCAGTACTTC; CDR3: CASSGQGRQETQYF
D: TRBD1; V: TRBV9; J: TRBJ1-2; size: -; DNA: TGTGCCAGCAGCGTAGGAGACAGGGAAGGCTACACCTTC; CDR3: CASSVGDREGYTF
D: -; V: TRBV5-8; J: TRBJ2-7; size: -; DNA: TGTGCCAGCAGGGATGACCGAATATGGAAAGGGGGGGAAGAGGACGAGCAGTACTTC; CDR3: CASRDDRIWKGGEEDEQYF